The clone carrying this T cell receptor beta chain was seen many times. Donors of Cohort 3 who recovered were those that had two negative PCRs, clearance, or symptom resolution. Per the original methods: The authors estimated nucleated cell counts from reference gene primer amplification. Clones were sequenced by immunoSEQ multiplex PCR, and TCRdb holds only the in-frame ones, with some missing. The DNA was the basis for D and trimming; V, J and clone size are from that table. The profile covers 150,000 to 200,000 clones, with about 79% appearing a single time and 13% to 15% taken by the ten largest. The data originate from a study of blood T cell repertoires in COVID-19. For the study at large: Whether acute or convalescent, the COVID-19 samples came from the United States, Italy and Spain. Sources were T cells, B-cell-depleted T cells, or PBMCs; the material itself was cDNA or gDNA.

Germline-derived CDR1 and CDR2 are KGHSH and LQKENI. The CDR3 has 14 residues. V lost 6 bases and J lost 6; bases outside the gene matches: 6. This clonotype originated in a man aged 50-60 years who had recovered from COVID-19. Sequenced sample: PBMCs or T cells enriched from blood (not recorded which). The rearrangement links TRBV18 to TRBJ2-3; TRBD1 agrees at 10 bases. The CDR3: CASSPGTGEDTQYF. CDR3 nucleotide sequence: TGTGCCAGCTCTCCCGGGACAGGGGAGGATACGCAGTATTTT.